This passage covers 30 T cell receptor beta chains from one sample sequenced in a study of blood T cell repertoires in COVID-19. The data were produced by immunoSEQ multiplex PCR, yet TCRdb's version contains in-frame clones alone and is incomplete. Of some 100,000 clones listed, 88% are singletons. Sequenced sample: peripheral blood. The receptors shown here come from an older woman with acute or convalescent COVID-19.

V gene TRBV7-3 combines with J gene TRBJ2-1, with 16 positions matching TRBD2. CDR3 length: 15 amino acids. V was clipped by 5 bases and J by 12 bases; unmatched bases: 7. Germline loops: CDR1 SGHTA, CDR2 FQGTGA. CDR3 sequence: CASSPPGTSGRVQFF. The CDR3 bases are TGTGCCAGCAGCCCCCCCGGGACTAGCGGGAGGGTGCAGTTCTTC.

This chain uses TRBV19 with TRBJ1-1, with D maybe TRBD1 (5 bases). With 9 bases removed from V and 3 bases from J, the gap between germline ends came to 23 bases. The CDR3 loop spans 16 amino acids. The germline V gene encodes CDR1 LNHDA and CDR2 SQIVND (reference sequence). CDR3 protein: CASLQLGLLEDTEAFF. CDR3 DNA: TGTGCCAGCCTGCAGTTGGGACTCCTCGAAGACACTGAAGCTTTCTTT.

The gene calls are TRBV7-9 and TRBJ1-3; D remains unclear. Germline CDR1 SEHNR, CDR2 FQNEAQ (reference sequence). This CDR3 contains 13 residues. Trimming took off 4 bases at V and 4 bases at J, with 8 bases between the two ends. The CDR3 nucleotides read TGTGCCAGCAGCTCCAGCGGGGGAAACACCATATATTTT. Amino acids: CASSSSGGNTIYF.

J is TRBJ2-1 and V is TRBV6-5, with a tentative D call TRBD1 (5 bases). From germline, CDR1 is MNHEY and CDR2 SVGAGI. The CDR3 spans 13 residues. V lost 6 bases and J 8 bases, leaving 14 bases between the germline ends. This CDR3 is CASRIDSHDEQFF. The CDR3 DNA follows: TGTGCCAGCAGAATAGACAGCCACGATGAGCAGTTCTTC.

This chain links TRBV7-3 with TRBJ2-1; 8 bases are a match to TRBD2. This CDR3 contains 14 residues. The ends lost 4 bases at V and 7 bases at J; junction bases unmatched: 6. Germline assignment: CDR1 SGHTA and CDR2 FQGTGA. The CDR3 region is CASSSGTSWNEQFF. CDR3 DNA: TGTGCCAGCAGCTCCGGGACTAGTTGGAATGAGCAGTTCTTC.

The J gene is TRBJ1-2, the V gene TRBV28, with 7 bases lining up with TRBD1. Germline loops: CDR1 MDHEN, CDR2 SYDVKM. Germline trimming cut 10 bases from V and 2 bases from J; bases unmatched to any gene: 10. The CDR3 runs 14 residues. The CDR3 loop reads CAILPSTGNYGYTF. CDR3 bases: TGTGCCATCTTACCTTCGACAGGGAACTATGGCTACACCTTC.

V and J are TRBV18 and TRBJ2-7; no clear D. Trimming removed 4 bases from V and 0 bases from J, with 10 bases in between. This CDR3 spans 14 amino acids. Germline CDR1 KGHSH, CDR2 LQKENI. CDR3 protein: CASSLERFSYEQYV. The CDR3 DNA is TGTGCCAGCTCACTAGAGAGGTTCTCCTACGAGCAGTACGTC.

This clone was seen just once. CDR3 DNA sequence: TGTGCCTGGAGCCTACTAGGGATGGGCGGGGAGCTGTTTTTT. Translation: CAWSLLGMGGELFF. The J gene is TRBJ2-2, the V gene TRBV30, with D possibly matching TRBD2 (5 bases). Germline CDR1 and CDR2: GTSNPN and SVGIG (reference sequence). V was trimmed by 3 bases and J by 7 bases, leaving 15 bases between them. The CDR3 runs 14 residues.

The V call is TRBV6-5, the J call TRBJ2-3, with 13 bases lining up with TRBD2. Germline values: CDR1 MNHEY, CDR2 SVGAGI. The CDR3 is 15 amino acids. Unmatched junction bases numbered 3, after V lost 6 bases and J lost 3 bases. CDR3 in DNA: TGTGCCAGCAGGAGGACTAGCGGGAGAACAGATACGCAGTATTTT. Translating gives CASRRTSGRTDTQYF.

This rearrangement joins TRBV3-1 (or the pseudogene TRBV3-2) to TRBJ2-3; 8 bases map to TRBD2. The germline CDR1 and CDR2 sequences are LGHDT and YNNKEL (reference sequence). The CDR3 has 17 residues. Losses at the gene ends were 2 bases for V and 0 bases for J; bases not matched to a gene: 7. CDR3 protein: CASSQHSGGDSTDTQYF. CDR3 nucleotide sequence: TGTGCCAGCAGCCAACACTCCGGGGGGGATAGCACAGATACGCAGTATTTT.

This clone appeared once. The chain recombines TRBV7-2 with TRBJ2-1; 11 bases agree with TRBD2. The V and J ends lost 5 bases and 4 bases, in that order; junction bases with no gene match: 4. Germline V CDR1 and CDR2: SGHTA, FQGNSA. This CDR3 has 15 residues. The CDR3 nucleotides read TGTGCCAGCAGCATAACTAGCGGGAGTTACAATGAGCAGTTCTTC. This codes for CASSITSGSYNEQFF. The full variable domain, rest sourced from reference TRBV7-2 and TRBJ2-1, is GAGVSQSPSNKVTEKGKDVELRCDPISGHTALYWYRQSLGQGLEFLIYFQGNSAPDKSGLPSDRFSAERTGGSVSTLTIQRTQQEDSAVYLCASSITSGSYNEQFFGPGTRLTVL.

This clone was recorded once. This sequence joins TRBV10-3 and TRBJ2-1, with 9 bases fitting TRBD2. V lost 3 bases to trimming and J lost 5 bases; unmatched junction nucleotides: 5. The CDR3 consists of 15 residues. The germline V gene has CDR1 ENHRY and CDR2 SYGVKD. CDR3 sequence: CAISEVSGRDNEQFF. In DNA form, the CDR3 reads TGTGCCATCAGTGAAGTTAGCGGGAGAGACAATGAGCAGTTCTTC.

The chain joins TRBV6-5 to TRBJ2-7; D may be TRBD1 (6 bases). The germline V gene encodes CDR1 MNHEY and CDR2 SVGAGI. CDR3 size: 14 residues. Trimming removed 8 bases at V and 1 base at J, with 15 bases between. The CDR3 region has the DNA TGTGCCAGCGTGGACCGACAGGAGTCCTACGAGCAGTACTTC. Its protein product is CASVDRQESYEQYF.

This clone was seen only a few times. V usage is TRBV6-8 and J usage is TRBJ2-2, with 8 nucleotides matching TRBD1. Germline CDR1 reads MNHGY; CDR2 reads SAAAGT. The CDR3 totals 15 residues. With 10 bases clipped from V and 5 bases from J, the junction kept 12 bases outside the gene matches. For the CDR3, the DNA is TGTGCCACCTTCCTACCAGGGGGCAGGACCGGGGAGCTGTTTTTT. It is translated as CATFLPGGRTGELFF.

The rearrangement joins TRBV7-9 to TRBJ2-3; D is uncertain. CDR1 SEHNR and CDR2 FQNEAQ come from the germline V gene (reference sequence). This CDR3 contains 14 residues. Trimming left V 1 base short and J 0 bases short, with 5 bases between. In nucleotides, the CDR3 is TGTGCCAGCAGCTTAGGTCGGAGCACAGATACGCAGTATTTT. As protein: CASSLGRSTDTQYF. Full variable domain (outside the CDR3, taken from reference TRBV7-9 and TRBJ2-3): DTGVSQNPRHKITKRGQNVTFRCDPISEHNRLYWYRQTLGQGPEFLTYFQNEAQLEKSRLLSDRFSAERPKGSFSTLEIQRTEQGDSAMYLCASSLGRSTDTQYFGPGTRLTVL.

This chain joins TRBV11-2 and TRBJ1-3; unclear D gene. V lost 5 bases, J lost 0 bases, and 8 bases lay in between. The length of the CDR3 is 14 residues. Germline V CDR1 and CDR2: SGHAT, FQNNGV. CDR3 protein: CASSHRSSGNTIYF. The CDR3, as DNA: TGTGCCAGCAGCCATCGGTCCTCTGGAAACACCATATATTTT. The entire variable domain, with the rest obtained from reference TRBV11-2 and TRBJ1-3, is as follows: EAGVAQSPRYKIIEKRQSVAFWCNPISGHATLYWYQQILGQGPKLLIQFQNNGVVDDSQLPKDRFSAERLKGVDSTLKIQPAKLEDSAVYLCASSHRSSGNTIYFGEGSWLTVV.

In nucleotides, the CDR3 is TGCAGTGCTAGTGGCAGGGGCTATGGCTACACCTTC. Translated, it gives CSASGRGYGYTF. V is TRBV20-1 and J is TRBJ1-2, with D tentatively TRBD1 (6 bases). In germline, CDR1 is DFQATT, CDR2 SNEGSKA (reference sequence). Trimming pared 3 bases from V and 4 bases from J, leaving 9 bases between. The CDR3 spans 12 residues.

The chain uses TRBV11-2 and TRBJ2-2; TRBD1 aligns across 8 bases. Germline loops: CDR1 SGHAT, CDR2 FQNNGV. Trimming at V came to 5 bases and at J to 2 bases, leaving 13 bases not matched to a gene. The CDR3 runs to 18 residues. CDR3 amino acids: CASSALRTGTGNTGELFF. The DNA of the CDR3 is TGTGCCAGCAGCGCATTAAGGACCGGGACAGGAAACACCGGGGAGCTGTTTTTT.

CDR3 coding DNA: TGTGCCTGGAGGTCGGGACAGGGGAATTCACCCCTCCACTTT. The encoded protein is CAWRSGQGNSPLHF. The chain employs TRBV30 and TRBJ1-6; 10 bases align to TRBD1. The CDR3 covers 14 residues. Losses at the gene ends were 3 bases for V and 7 bases for J; bases not matched to a gene: 3. Germline-derived CDR1 and CDR2 are GTSNPN and SVGIG (reference sequence).

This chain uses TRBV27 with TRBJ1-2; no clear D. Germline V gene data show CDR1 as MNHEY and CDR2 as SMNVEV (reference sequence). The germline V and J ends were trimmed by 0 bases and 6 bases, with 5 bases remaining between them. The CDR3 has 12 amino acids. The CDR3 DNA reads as TGTGCCAGCAGTTTATCCGGGGATGGCTACACCTTC. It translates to CASSLSGDGYTF.

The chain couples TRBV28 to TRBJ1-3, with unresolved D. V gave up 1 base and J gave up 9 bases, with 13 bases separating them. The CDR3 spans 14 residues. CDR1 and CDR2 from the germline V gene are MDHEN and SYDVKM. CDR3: CASSLSPAGSTIYF. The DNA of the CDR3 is TGTGCCAGCAGTTTATCTCCCGCCGGGAGCACCATATATTTT.

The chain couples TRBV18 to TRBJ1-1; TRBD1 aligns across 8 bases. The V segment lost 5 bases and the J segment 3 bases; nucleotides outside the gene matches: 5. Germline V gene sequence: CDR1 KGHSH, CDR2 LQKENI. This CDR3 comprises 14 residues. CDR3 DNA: TGTGCCAGCTCAGTCAACAGGGGGGACACTGAAGCTTTCTTT. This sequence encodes CASSVNRGDTEAFF.

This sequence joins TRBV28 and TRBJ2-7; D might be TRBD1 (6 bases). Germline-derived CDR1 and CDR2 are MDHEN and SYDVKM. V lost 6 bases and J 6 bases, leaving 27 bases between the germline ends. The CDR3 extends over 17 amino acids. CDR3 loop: CASSLELTGTLESEQYF. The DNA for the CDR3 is TGTGCCAGCAGCCTCGAGCTGACAGGCACCTTAGAGAGCGAGCAGTACTTC.

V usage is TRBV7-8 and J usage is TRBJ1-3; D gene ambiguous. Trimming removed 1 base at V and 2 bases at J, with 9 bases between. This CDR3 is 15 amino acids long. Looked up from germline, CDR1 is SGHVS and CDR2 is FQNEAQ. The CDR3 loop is CASSLDGGAGNTIYF. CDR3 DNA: TGTGCCAGCAGCTTAGATGGCGGGGCTGGAAACACCATATATTTT.

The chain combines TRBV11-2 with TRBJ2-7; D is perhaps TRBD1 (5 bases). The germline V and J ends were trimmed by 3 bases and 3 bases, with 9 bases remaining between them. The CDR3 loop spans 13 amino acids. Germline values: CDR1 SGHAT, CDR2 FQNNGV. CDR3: CASSFGHNYEQYV. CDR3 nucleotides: TGTGCCAGCAGCTTCGGACACAACTACGAGCAGTACGTC.

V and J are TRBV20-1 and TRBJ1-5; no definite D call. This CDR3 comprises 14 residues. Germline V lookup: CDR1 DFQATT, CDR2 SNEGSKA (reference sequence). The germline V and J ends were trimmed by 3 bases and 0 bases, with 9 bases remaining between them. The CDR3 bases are TGCAGTGCTAGTGGGCAGAATAGCAATCAGCCCCAGCATTTT. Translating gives CSASGQNSNQPQHF.

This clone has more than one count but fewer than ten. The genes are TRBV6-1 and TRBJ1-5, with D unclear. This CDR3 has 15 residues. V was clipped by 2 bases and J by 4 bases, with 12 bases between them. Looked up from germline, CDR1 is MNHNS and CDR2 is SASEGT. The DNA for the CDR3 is TGTGCCAGCAGTGAAATTAGGAGCCGGAATCAGCCCCAGCATTTT. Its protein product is CASSEIRSRNQPQHF.

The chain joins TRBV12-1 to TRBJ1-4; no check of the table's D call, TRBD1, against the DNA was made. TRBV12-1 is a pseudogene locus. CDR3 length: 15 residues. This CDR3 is CASSPSGRQDEKLFF. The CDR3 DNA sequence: TGTGCCAGCAGCCCCTCAGGGCGGCAAGATGAAAAACTGTTTTTT.

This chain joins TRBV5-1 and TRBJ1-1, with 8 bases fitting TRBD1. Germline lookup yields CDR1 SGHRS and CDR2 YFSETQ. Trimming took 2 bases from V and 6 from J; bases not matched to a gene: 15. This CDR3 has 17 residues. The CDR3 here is CASSFLSTGTGLAEAFF. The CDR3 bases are TGCGCCAGCAGCTTCTTATCCACCGGGACAGGTTTGGCTGAAGCTTTCTTT.

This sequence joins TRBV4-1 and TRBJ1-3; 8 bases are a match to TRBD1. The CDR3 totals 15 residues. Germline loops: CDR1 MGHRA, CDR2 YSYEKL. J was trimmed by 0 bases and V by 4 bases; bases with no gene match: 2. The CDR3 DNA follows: TGCGCCAGCAGCCTACAGGGGGACTCTGGAAACACCATATATTTT. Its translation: CASSLQGDSGNTIYF.